Following are 27 T cell receptor beta chains from one sample sequenced in a study of beta chain features in type 1 diabetes. Findings and limits, study-wide: TCRB CDR3s from Type 1 diabetes patients were moderately but significantly shorter in all four CD4+ subsets.

The study reverse transcribed the entire isolated RNA, so it sequenced expressed TCRB transcripts. Sequencing used immunoSEQ multiplex PCR; TCRdb keeps in-frame clones, though not all of them. The table records around 40,000 clones, approximately 61% of them present only once. Their target antigens are unknown. The sample consisted of Tregs from blood. These receptors were collected from a man in his thirties or forties with type 1 diabetes. Some clones in this sample may be carry-over from other donors' samples.

This chain links TRBV7-2 with TRBJ2-1, with 9 bases lining up with TRBD1. Trimming at V came to 6 bases and at J to 6 bases, leaving 12 bases not matched to a gene. In germline, CDR1 is SGHTA, CDR2 FQGNSA. CDR3 length equals 16 residues. CDR3 residues: CASSPQGASLANEQFF. The CDR3 DNA is TGTGCCAGCAGTCCACAGGGGGCTTCTCTGGCCAATGAGCAGTTCTTC.

V gene TRBV7-3 combines with J gene TRBJ2-2; possible D gene TRBD2, 5 bases. V was pared by 4 bases and J by 4 bases, with 16 bases between. Germline assignment: CDR1 SGHTA and CDR2 FQGTGA. The CDR3 consists of 16 residues. CDR3 DNA: TGTGCCAGCAGCTCCCGGGTGGCGGGCGCCACCGGGGAGCTGTTTTTT. Translating it yields CASSSRVAGATGELFF.

The rearrangement joins TRBV2 to TRBJ2-5; D gene unclear. CDR1 SNHLY and CDR2 FYNNEI come from the germline V gene. V lost 5 bases and J 5 bases, leaving 6 bases between the germline ends. The CDR3 runs 11 residues. DNA for the CDR3: TGTGCCAGCAGTAACCGGGAGACCCAGTACTTC. Translation gives CASSNRETQYF.

The sample holds a few counts of this clone. The rearrangement joins TRBV7-2 to TRBJ2-6; TRBD1 is a possible D gene (5 bases). The CDR3 contains 13 residues. Trimming took off 9 bases at V and 3 bases at J, with 9 bases between the two ends. Germline V gene lookup returns CDR1 SGHTA and CDR2 FQGNSA. The CDR3 sequence: CASGAVGANVLTF. CDR3 bases: TGTGCCAGTGGGGCAGTTGGGGCCAACGTCCTGACTTTC.

The chain carries TRBV30 and TRBJ2-7, with a tentative D call TRBD1 (6 bases). In germline, CDR1 is GTSNPN, CDR2 SVGIG (reference sequence). Trimming removed 2 bases from V and 6 bases from J, with 23 bases in between. The CDR3 is 16 residues long. The CDR3 DNA reads as TGTGCCTGGAGTTCATCTTCCGGGACACTCGCTGGCGAGCAGTACTTC. It specifies CAWSSSSGTLAGEQYF.

The genes are TRBV9 and TRBJ1-2; 9 bases are shared with TRBD1. The germline V gene encodes CDR1 SGDLS and CDR2 YYNGEE. This CDR3 contains 14 residues. Trimming at V came to 4 bases and at J to 5 bases, leaving 6 bases not matched to a gene. The CDR3 here is CASSTGQGLYGYTF. CDR3 DNA: TGTGCCAGCAGCACGGGACAGGGCCTTTATGGCTACACCTTC.

In this sample, this clone turned up once. The J gene is TRBJ1-6, the V gene TRBV5-5, with a tentative D call TRBD1 (5 bases). Trimming removed 1 base from V and 8 bases from J, with 7 bases in between. CDR3 length equals 13 residues. In germline, CDR1 is SGHKS, CDR2 YYEKEE (reference sequence). The CDR3 protein is CASSLMTDSPLHF. The CDR3 DNA reads TGTGCCAGCAGCTTGATGACAGATTCACCCCTCCACTTT.

The chain joins TRBV5-1 to TRBJ2-5; D is possibly TRBD2 (6 bases). Trimming took off 4 bases at V and 9 bases at J, with 22 bases between the two ends. The germline gives CDR1 SGHRS, CDR2 YFSETQ. The CDR3 spans 15 residues. The CDR3 loop is CASSPEFPAAGSQYF. CDR3 DNA sequence: TGCGCCAGCAGCCCAGAATTTCCAGCGGCGGGGTCCCAGTACTTC.

This clone was recorded a few times. The chain has TRBV4-3 and TRBJ2-2; 14 bases agree with TRBD2. Germline-derived CDR1 and CDR2 are LGHNA and YSLEER. Trimming took 3 bases from V and 7 from J; bases not matched to a gene: 4. The CDR3 has 16 residues. The DNA for the CDR3 is TGCGCCAGCAGCCAGGGACTAGCGGGGGTGAGCGGGGAGCTGTTTTTT. It encodes CASSQGLAGVSGELFF.

The chain links TRBV27 to TRBJ2-7, with TRBD1 as a possible D gene (6 bases). Germline loops: CDR1 MNHEY, CDR2 SMNVEV (reference sequence). This CDR3 spans 15 amino acids. Trimming stripped 0 bases from V and 4 bases from J, with 13 bases between. The CDR3 reads CASSLSLQQGYEQYF. The CDR3, as DNA: TGTGCCAGCAGTTTATCCCTCCAACAGGGATACGAGCAGTACTTC.

This clone was seen a single time. The V and J genes are TRBV7-9 and TRBJ1-2; possible D gene TRBD1, 5 bases. V lost 3 bases and J 8 bases, leaving 16 bases between the germline ends. The germline V gene encodes CDR1 SEHNR and CDR2 FQNEAQ (reference sequence). This CDR3 contains 14 residues. CDR3 loop: CASSFGRGVYGYTF. CDR3 bases: TGTGCCAGCAGCTTCGGGAGGGGTGTTTACGGCTACACCTTC.

Concerning this clone itself: An end of the junction differs from the germline gene, which may be a read error. The chain combines TRBV10-3 with TRBJ2-6; 7 bases line up with TRBD1. CDR3 length equals 17 residues. CDR1 ENHRY and CDR2 SYGVKD come from the germline V gene. CDR3 sequence (DNA): TGTGCCAGCAGTTACCGAGGGGGCAGGGCTGGGGCCAACGTCCTGACTTTC. Translating gives CASSYRGGRAGANVLTF.

This sequence joins TRBV11-2 and TRBJ2-7; D not certain. Trimming left V 5 bases short and J 2 bases short, with 13 bases between. Germline values: CDR1 SGHAT, CDR2 FQNNGV. CDR3 length: 14 amino acids. The DNA for the CDR3 is TGTGCCAGCAGCCCAGAACCGGGTCCCTACGAGCAGTACTTC. The encoded protein is CASSPEPGPYEQYF.

In its sample, this clone was seen once. The chain employs TRBV7-2 and TRBJ1-1; TRBD1 might be the D (6 bases). Germline assignment: CDR1 SGHTA and CDR2 FQGNSA. The CDR3 has 14 amino acids. The V gene lost 3 bases and the J gene lost 0 bases, with 8 bases spanning the gap. CDR3 amino acids: CASSFWGLNTEAFF. The CDR3 DNA follows: TGTGCCAGCAGCTTTTGGGGGCTGAACACTGAAGCTTTCTTT.

The V gene is TRBV6-5, the J gene TRBJ2-2; 8 bases line up with TRBD1. CDR1 MNHEY and CDR2 SVGAGI come from the germline V gene. The CDR3 length is 13 residues. The V segment lost 8 bases and the J segment 6 bases; nucleotides outside the gene matches: 5. The CDR3 is CASGQGRAGELFF. The CDR3 DNA sequence: TGTGCCAGCGGACAGGGAAGAGCCGGGGAGCTGTTTTTT.

This chain joins TRBV18 and TRBJ2-6, with D perhaps TRBD1 (6 bases). The length of the CDR3 is 17 residues. V was clipped by 4 bases and J by 0 bases, with 13 bases between them. Germline CDR1 is KGHSH and CDR2 is LQKENI. The CDR3 DNA is TGTGCCAGCTCACAACCGGGACAAAGCTCTGGGGCCAACGTCCTGACTTTC. Its protein product is CASSQPGQSSGANVLTF.

This clone was observed a single time. The V and J genes are TRBV11-2 and TRBJ2-5, with TRBD1 identical over 10 bases. The CDR3 has 14 residues. Trimming at V came to 5 bases and at J to 11 bases, leaving 11 bases not matched to a gene. CDR1 is SGHAT, CDR2 FQNNGV, per germline. The CDR3 is CASSAGQGSLSQYF. DNA for the CDR3: TGTGCCAGCAGCGCGGGACAGGGGTCCCTTTCTCAGTACTTC.

The chain joins TRBV30 to TRBJ1-3, with D possibly being TRBD1 (6 bases). V gave up 0 bases and J gave up 3 bases, with 18 bases separating them. The length of the CDR3 is 17 residues. Per germline, CDR1 GTSNPN and CDR2 SVGIG (reference sequence). The CDR3 loop is CAWSVVQGKVGGNTIYF. CDR3 nucleotide sequence: TGTGCCTGGAGTGTAGTTCAGGGGAAGGTTGGTGGAAACACCATATATTTT.

This chain uses TRBV5-6 with TRBJ1-1; unclear D gene. V lost 4 bases, J lost 3 bases, and 7 bases lay in between. This CDR3 region has 12 residues. Germline CDR1 SGHDT, CDR2 YYEEEE. The DNA for the CDR3 is TGTGCCAGCAGCCTCAGGTACACTGAAGCTTTCTTT. Translated: CASSLRYTEAFF.

The J gene is TRBJ2-4, the V gene TRBV18; D remains unclear. Germline values: CDR1 KGHSH, CDR2 LQKENI. V was clipped by 3 bases and J by 5 bases, with 8 bases between them. The CDR3 is 13 amino acids. Here the CDR3 DNA reads TGTGCCAGCTCACCTTCCCTTCAAAACATTCAGTACTTC. Translating it yields CASSPSLQNIQYF.

This chain connects TRBV9 to TRBJ2-1; possible D gene TRBD2, 6 bases. Germline loops: CDR1 SGDLS, CDR2 YYNGEE. V gave up 5 bases and J gave up 5 bases, with 17 bases separating them. There are 15 residues in the CDR3. DNA of the CDR3: TGTGCCAGCAGTCCAACCCCCGGGAGAAACAATGAGCAGTTCTTC. Protein product: CASSPTPGRNNEQFF.

The rearrangement links TRBV7-2 to TRBJ2-1, with a tentative D call TRBD2 (6 bases). Germline V gene sequence: CDR1 SGHTA, CDR2 FQGNSA. V lost 1 base to trimming and J lost 6 bases, with 13 bases between them. This CDR3 comprises 15 residues. The CDR3 sequence: CASSLDGGRGNEQFF. In DNA, the CDR3 is TGTGCCAGCAGCTTAGACGGGGGAAGGGGCAATGAGCAGTTCTTC.

V is TRBV30 and J is TRBJ1-4, with D perhaps matching TRBD1 (5 bases). The CDR3 sequence is 14 residues long. The germline V gene encodes CDR1 GTSNPN and CDR2 SVGIG (reference sequence). V lost 1 base to trimming and J lost 4 bases, with 10 bases between them. The CDR3 DNA reads TGTGCCTGGAGTGAAGACAGCTATAATGAAAAACTGTTTTTT. Residues: CAWSEDSYNEKLFF.

The V call is TRBV7-6, the J call TRBJ2-2, with 7 bases lining up with TRBD2. V lost 0 bases to trimming and J lost 2 bases; unmatched junction nucleotides: 3. Germline V gene data show CDR1 as SGHVS and CDR2 as FNYEAQ. The CDR3 totals 16 residues. CDR3 region: CASSLAGGTNTGELFF. The CDR3 nucleotides are TGTGCCAGCAGCTTAGCGGGGGGGACCAACACCGGGGAGCTGTTTTTT.

This clone was recorded a few times. The rearrangement links TRBV28 to TRBJ2-1, with D perhaps matching TRBD2 (6 bases). V was pared by 8 bases and J by 5 bases, with 16 bases between. Germline CDR1 is MDHEN and CDR2 is SYDVKM. This CDR3 is 14 amino acids long. CDR3: CASGPPGLHNEQFF. Written as DNA, the CDR3 is TGTGCCAGCGGGCCACCGGGACTCCACAATGAGCAGTTCTTC. Full variable domain (rest looked up from reference TRBV28 and TRBJ2-1): DVKVTQSSRYLVKRTGEKVFLECVQDMDHENMFWYRQDPGLGLRLIYFSYDVKMKEKGDIPEGYSVSREKKERFSLILESASTNQTSMYLCASGPPGLHNEQFFGPGTRLTVL.

The sample holds a few counts of this clone. The chain carries TRBV6-6 and TRBJ1-4, with D tentatively TRBD1 (5 bases). The CDR3 runs to 11 residues. Germline values: CDR1 MNHNY, CDR2 SVGAGI (reference sequence). In DNA, the CDR3 is TGTGCGGCAGGGTATTGGGAAAAACTGTTTTTT. It translates to CAAGYWEKLFF.

The chain links TRBV27 to TRBJ1-4; 10 positions agree with TRBD1. The germline CDR1 and CDR2 sequences are MNHEY and SMNVEV (reference sequence). The CDR3 covers 19 residues. Trimming cost V 5 bases and J 2 bases; bases outside gene matches: 14. The CDR3 coding sequence is TGTGCCAGCAGTCCCAGACCTCCGGGACAGGGGTCGACTAATGAAAAACTGTTTTTT. Translation gives CASSPRPPGQGSTNEKLFF.